Presented here are 29 T cell receptor beta chains from one specimen sequenced in a study of blood T cell repertoires in COVID-19. TCRdb's copy holds only in-frame clones and misses some; the assay was immunoSEQ multiplex PCR. Of just under 50,000 clones listed, around 86% are singletons. What was sequenced was peripheral blood. These TCRs come from a human donor in a cohort sampled during active COVID-19.

The gene calls are TRBV5-4 and TRBJ2-2; 9 bases fit TRBD2. The trim removed 4 bases at V and 5 bases at J, leaving 6 bases unmatched. Germline CDR1 SGHNT, CDR2 YYREEE (reference sequence). The CDR3 has 15 residues. The CDR3 spells CASSNLAGLTGELFF. DNA for the CDR3: TGTGCCAGCAGCAACCTAGCGGGGCTTACCGGGGAGCTGTTTTTT.

The chain links TRBV30 to TRBJ2-7; 7 bases agree with TRBD1. Trimming cost V 3 bases and J 3 bases; bases outside gene matches: 5. CDR3 length: 13 amino acids. Per the germline V gene, CDR1 is GTSNPN and CDR2 is SVGIG (reference sequence). CDR3 bases: TGTGCCTGGAGCAGAAGACAGGGCTACGAGCAGTACTTC. Translated, it gives CAWSRRQGYEQYF.

The V and J genes are TRBV6-1 and TRBJ2-5, with D hard to call. The CDR3 is 15 residues long. V gave up 3 bases and J gave up 2 bases, with 13 bases separating them. Germline CDR1 is MNHNS and CDR2 is SASEGT. CDR3 protein: CASSERSYGQETQYF. The DNA of the CDR3 is TGTGCCAGCAGTGAGAGGTCGTACGGGCAAGAGACCCAGTACTTC.

This clone appeared a single time. The chain has TRBV6-6 and TRBJ1-5; 10 bases are shared with TRBD1. Germline V lookup: CDR1 MNHNY, CDR2 SVGAGI (reference sequence). The CDR3 is 16 amino acids. With 6 bases clipped from V and 2 bases from J, the junction kept 7 bases outside the gene matches. The CDR3 protein is CASSQRTGGGNQPQHF. The CDR3 DNA follows: TGTGCCAGCAGCCAACGGACAGGGGGGGGCAATCAGCCCCAGCATTTT.

The chain joins TRBV5-8 to TRBJ2-1; maybe TRBD1 (6 bases). The CDR3 covers 15 residues. Germline CDR1 SGHTS, CDR2 YDEGEE. V lost 0 bases to trimming and J lost 10 bases, with 17 bases between them. The CDR3 spells CASSLVAQGVSEQFF. The DNA for the CDR3 is TGTGCCAGCAGCTTGGTAGCACAGGGCGTGTCGGAGCAGTTCTTC. Full variable domain (missing parts from reference TRBV5-8 and TRBJ2-1): EAGVTQSPTHLIKTRGQQATLRCSPISGHTSVYWYQQALGLGLQFLLWYDEGEERNRGNFPPRFSGRQFPNYSSELNVNALELEDSALYLCASSLVAQGVSEQFFGPGTRLTVL.

The rearrangement joins TRBV19 to TRBJ1-5, with D perhaps matching TRBD1 (6 bases). The CDR3 contains 15 residues. The V end lost 3 bases, the J end lost 2 bases, and 11 bases lay between the germline ends. Germline CDR1 reads LNHDA; CDR2 reads SQIVND (reference sequence). CDR3 protein: CASSIRGSGNQPQHF. The CDR3 DNA reads as TGTGCCAGTAGTATCAGGGGAAGTGGCAATCAGCCCCAGCATTTT.

V gene TRBV11-1 combines with J gene TRBJ2-1; 9 bases agree with TRBD2. The CDR3 has 14 residues. V trimming: 9 bases; J trimming: 0 bases; junction bases outside the gene matches: 3. Germline V gene sequence: CDR1 SGHAT, CDR2 FQDESV (reference sequence). CDR3 nucleotides: TGTGCCAGTCTTAGCGGGAGCTCCTACAATGAGCAGTTCTTC. Its protein is CASLSGSSYNEQFF.

The J gene is TRBJ2-2, the V gene TRBV7-2; D not resolved. Germline loops: CDR1 SGHTA, CDR2 FQGNSA. The CDR3 consists of 16 residues. Trimming took 7 bases from V and 0 from J, leaving 15 bases between them. CDR3 nucleotides: TGTGCCAGCACTCAACGTAGATTACCGAACACCGGGGAGCTGTTTTTT. The encoded protein is CASTQRRLPNTGELFF.

Judged by abundance, this clone is medium-sized (0.01 to 0.1%). The chain combines TRBV19 with TRBJ1-2, with 9 bases identical to TRBD1. V lost 3 bases, J lost 4 bases, and 9 bases stayed unmatched. The germline V gene has CDR1 LNHDA and CDR2 SQIVND (reference sequence). The CDR3 totals 16 residues. CDR3 DNA sequence: TGTGCCAGTAGTATGACAGGGGGGAATCTCTCCTATGGCTACACCTTC. Protein: CASSMTGGNLSYGYTF.

V and J are TRBV10-3 and TRBJ2-3, with 10 positions matching TRBD2. This CDR3 has 15 residues. V lost 7 bases and J lost 3; bases outside the gene matches: 7. CDR1 is ENHRY and CDR2 is SYGVKD in the germline V gene. The CDR3 region is CAIKSRAGGTDTQYF. CDR3 coding DNA: TGTGCCATCAAGTCAAGAGCGGGGGGGACAGATACGCAGTATTTT.

This clone was seen just once. The chain combines TRBV28 with TRBJ1-5, with D possibly matching TRBD1 (5 bases). This CDR3 has 14 residues. Trimming took off 3 bases at V and 7 bases at J, with 13 bases between the two ends. The germline gives CDR1 MDHEN, CDR2 SYDVKM. The CDR3 DNA is TGTGCCAGCAGTTTTCGGCCAGGGCGGCAGCCCCAGCATTTT. Translating gives CASSFRPGRQPQHF.

The chain recombines TRBV5-1 with TRBJ2-5; the match to TRBD2 covers 8 bases. Per the germline V gene, CDR1 is SGHRS and CDR2 is YFSETQ. V lost 4 bases, J lost 4 bases, and 6 bases stayed unmatched. This CDR3 has 14 residues. The CDR3 loop is CASSREAGVETQYF. The CDR3 DNA follows: TGCGCCAGCAGCAGAGAAGCGGGAGTAGAGACCCAGTACTTC.

The chain links TRBV30 to TRBJ2-7; TRBD2 aligns across 9 bases. After removal of 2 bases from V and 5 bases from J, the junction contained 10 bases not matched to a gene. From germline, CDR1 is GTSNPN and CDR2 SVGIG (reference sequence). This CDR3 region has 15 residues. This chain's CDR3 is CAWSSGSGGHHEQYF. The CDR3 DNA reads as TGTGCCTGGAGTTCGGGCAGCGGGGGGCATCACGAGCAGTACTTC.

The rearrangement links TRBV5-1 to TRBJ2-7, with TRBD1 matching 8 bases. Germline V gene sequence: CDR1 SGHRS, CDR2 YFSETQ. The CDR3 covers 15 residues. The ends lost 4 bases at V and 3 bases at J; junction bases unmatched: 9. CDR3 in amino acids: CASSPGTGNRYEQYF. The CDR3 coding sequence is TGCGCCAGCAGCCCCGGGACAGGAAACCGCTACGAGCAGTACTTC.

Comment on this clone: Its ends do not fully match the called genes, so a read error is possible. In nucleotides, the CDR3 is TGTGCTAGCAGCTTAGGAATAGCGGGGGGAGATACGCAGTATTTT. Protein product: CASSLGIAGGDTQYF. The chain is built from TRBV7-7 and TRBJ2-3; 10 nucleotides line up with TRBD2. The CDR3 length is 15 residues. Looked up from germline, CDR1 is SSHAT and CDR2 is FNYEAQ (reference sequence). Based on the CDR3 plus reference TRBV7-7 and TRBJ2-3, the full variable domain is GAGVSQSPRYKVTKRGQDVTLRCDPISSHATLYWYQQALGQGPEFLTYFNYEAQPDKSGLPSDRFSAERPEGSISTLTIQRTEQRDSAMYRCASSLGIAGGDTQYFGPGTRLTVL.

This chain connects TRBV30 to TRBJ2-3; 11 nucleotides agree with TRBD2. From germline, CDR1 is GTSNPN and CDR2 SVGIG (reference sequence). CDR3 length equals 15 residues. With 3 bases clipped from V and 5 bases from J, the junction kept 7 bases outside the gene matches. The CDR3 is CAWRKLAGGRDTQYF. The CDR3 DNA follows: TGTGCCTGGAGAAAGCTAGCGGGGGGTCGAGATACGCAGTATTTT.

V and J are TRBV6-1 and TRBJ1-1; D not resolved. CDR3 size: 15 residues. CDR1 and CDR2 from the germline V gene are MNHNS and SASEGT. V shed 3 bases and J shed 2 bases, with 13 bases lying between them. The CDR3 sequence is CASSERVRTNTEAFF. CDR3 coding DNA: TGTGCCAGCAGTGAGAGGGTCAGGACCAACACTGAAGCTTTCTTT.

The V gene is TRBV11-2, the J gene TRBJ1-1; D gene unclear. The CDR3 contains 12 residues. Between the trimmed V and J ends, which lost 3 bases and 7 bases, there was a span of 9 bases. Per germline, CDR1 SGHAT and CDR2 FQNNGV. The CDR3 coding sequence is TGTGCCAGCAGCTTTTCGGTTGGTGAAGCTTTCTTT. Translating it yields CASSFSVGEAFF.

This sequence joins TRBV30 and TRBJ1-3; D gene ambiguous. CDR3 size: 12 residues. Germline V lookup: CDR1 GTSNPN, CDR2 SVGIG (reference sequence). Trimming shortened V by 3 bases and J by 14 bases, and 17 bases separated the two germline ends. The CDR3 sequence is CAWRPGAPTLYF. CDR3 DNA: TGTGCCTGGAGGCCGGGAGCCCCTACCCTATATTTT.

Written as DNA, the CDR3 is TGTGCCAGCAGTTACCGGGACAGGGGGGCGGGGACCCAGTACTTC. Translation gives CASSYRDRGAGTQYF. The rearrangement joins TRBV6-6 to TRBJ2-5; the match to TRBD1 covers 11 bases. V gave up 2 bases and J gave up 7 bases; unmatched junction bases: 6. The germline gives CDR1 MNHNY, CDR2 SVGAGI (reference sequence). The CDR3 length is 15 residues.

The chain couples TRBV7-2 to TRBJ2-5, with a weak D call TRBD1 (7 bases). Trimming took off 4 bases at V and 4 bases at J, with 13 bases between the two ends. Germline V CDR1 and CDR2: SGHTA, FQGNSA. The CDR3 runs to 14 residues. The CDR3 DNA sequence: TGTGCCAGCAGCTCCCAGGGGGGCCCAGAGACCCAGTACTTC. This gives the protein CASSSQGGPETQYF.

The chain has TRBV7-2 and TRBJ1-1; maybe TRBD1 (5 bases). V gave up 1 base and J gave up 5 bases, with 14 bases separating them. The CDR3 is made up of 15 amino acids. Germline V gene data show CDR1 as SGHTA and CDR2 as FQGNSA. The CDR3 DNA reads as TGTGCCAGCAGCTTAGTGCATGGGGCTGGTACTGAAGCTTTCTTT. Its protein is CASSLVHGAGTEAFF.

The rearrangement links TRBV3-1 (or the pseudogene TRBV3-2) to TRBJ1-3; 9 positions agree with TRBD1. This CDR3 contains 18 residues. Germline CDR1 reads LGHDT; CDR2 reads YNNKEL (reference sequence). With V trimmed by 2 bases and J by 0 bases, 8 bases remained unmatched. In DNA form, the CDR3 reads TGTGCCAGCAGCCAAACGACAGGGGGGACCCTCTCTGGAAACACCATATATTTT. Translating gives CASSQTTGGTLSGNTIYF.

The V and J genes are TRBV7-6 and TRBJ2-3, with 7 nucleotides matching TRBD1. CDR3 length equals 16 residues. CDR1 and CDR2 (germline): SGHVS, FNYEAQ. V trimming: 5 bases; J trimming: 1 base; junction bases outside the gene matches: 9. The CDR3 loop is CASSQVRTGGTDTQYF. The DNA for the CDR3 is TGTGCCAGCAGCCAAGTGCGGACAGGAGGCACAGATACGCAGTATTTT.

Comment on this clone: At one of its ends the junction is not consistent with the germline gene, which may arise from a read error. The chain joins TRBV7-9 to TRBJ2-7, with 8 bases fitting TRBD1. The CDR3 consists of 17 residues. Germline lookup yields CDR1 SEHNR and CDR2 FQNEAQ (reference sequence). This CDR3 is CASSQSVGPGGSHEQYF. CDR3 in DNA: TGTGCCAGCAGCCAATCGGTTGGGCCAGGGGGCTCCCACGAGCAGTACTTC.

The J gene is TRBJ2-7, the V gene TRBV10-2, with D possibly being TRBD1 (6 bases). The CDR3 is 13 residues long. CDR1 is WSHSY and CDR2 is SAAADI in the germline V gene. Trimming took off 3 bases at V and 2 bases at J, with 8 bases between the two ends. The CDR3 nucleotides read TGCGCCAGCAGTGATCAGGGGACCTACGAGCAGTACTTC. Its translation: CASSDQGTYEQYF.

The chain carries TRBV7-6 and TRBJ2-2, with 7 bases fitting TRBD1. This CDR3 has 17 residues. V trimming: 5 bases; J trimming: 0 bases; junction bases outside the gene matches: 9. CDR1 SGHVS and CDR2 FNYEAQ come from the germline V gene. The DNA for the CDR3 is TGTGCCAGCAGCCCCGACAGGGTTTCCTCGAACACCGGGGAGCTGTTTTTT. Translated: CASSPDRVSSNTGELFF.

Written as DNA, the CDR3 is TGTGCTAGTGGTTTGGACCCCCGGGACAGGGGGCTCAATCAGCCCCAGCATTTT. This translates into CASGLDPRDRGLNQPQHF. V and J are TRBV12-5 and TRBJ1-5, with 12 bases fitting TRBD1. Germline loops: CDR1 LGHNT, CDR2 FRNRAP. The CDR3 extends over 18 amino acids. Trimming took 1 base from V and 3 from J; bases not matched to a gene: 7.

The chain carries TRBV6-4 and TRBJ2-7, with TRBD2 matching 7 bases. The CDR3 length is 16 residues. CDR1 and CDR2 from the germline V gene are MRHNA and SNTAGT. The ends lost 0 bases at V and 6 bases at J; junction bases unmatched: 11. The CDR3: CASSDSWTRTRGEQYF. In DNA, the CDR3 is TGTGCCAGCAGTGACTCGTGGACTAGGACCCGGGGCGAGCAGTACTTC.